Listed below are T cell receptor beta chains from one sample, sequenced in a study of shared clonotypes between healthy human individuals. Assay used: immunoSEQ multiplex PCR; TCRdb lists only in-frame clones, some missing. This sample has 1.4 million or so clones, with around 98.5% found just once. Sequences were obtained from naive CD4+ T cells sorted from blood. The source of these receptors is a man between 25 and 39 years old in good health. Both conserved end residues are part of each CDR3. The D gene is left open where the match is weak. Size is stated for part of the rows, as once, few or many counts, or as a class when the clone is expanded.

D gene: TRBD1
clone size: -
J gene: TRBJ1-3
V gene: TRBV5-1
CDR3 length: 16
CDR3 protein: CASSLEKGGAGNTIYF
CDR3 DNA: TGCGCCAGCAGCTTGGAGAAAGGGGGCGCCGGAAACACCATATATTTT

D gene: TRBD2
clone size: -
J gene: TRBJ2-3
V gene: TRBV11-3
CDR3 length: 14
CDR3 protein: CASSVAGNTDTQYF
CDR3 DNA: TGTGCCAGCAGCGTAGCGGGAAACACAGATACGCAGTATTTT

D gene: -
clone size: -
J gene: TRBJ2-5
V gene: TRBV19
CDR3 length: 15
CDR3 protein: CASSIGGSHQETQYF
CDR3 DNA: TGTGCCAGTAGTATTGGGGGTTCGCACCAAGAGACCCAGTACTTC

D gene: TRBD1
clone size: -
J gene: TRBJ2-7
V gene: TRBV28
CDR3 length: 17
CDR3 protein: CASSLNFLGQASYEQYF
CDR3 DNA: TGTGCCAGCAGCTTGAACTTTTTGGGACAGGCCTCCTACGAGCAGTACTTC

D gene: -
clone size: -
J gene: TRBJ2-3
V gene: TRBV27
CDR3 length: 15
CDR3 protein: CASSLKGSSTDTQYF
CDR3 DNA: TGTGCCAGCAGTTTAAAGGGTTCTAGCACAGATACGCAGTATTTT

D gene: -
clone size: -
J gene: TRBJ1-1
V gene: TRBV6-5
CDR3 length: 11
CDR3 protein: CQSGANTEAFF
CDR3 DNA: TGCCAATCAGGGGCGAACACTGAAGCTTTCTTT

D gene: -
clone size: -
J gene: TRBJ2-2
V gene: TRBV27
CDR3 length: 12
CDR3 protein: CASSPDTGELFF
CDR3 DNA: TGTGCCAGCAGTCCCGACACCGGGGAGCTGTTTTTT

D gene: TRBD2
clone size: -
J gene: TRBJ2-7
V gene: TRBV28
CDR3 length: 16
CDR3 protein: CASSSVRTSGSYEQYF
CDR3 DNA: TGTGCCAGCAGTTCAGTTAGGACTAGCGGATCCTACGAGCAGTACTTC

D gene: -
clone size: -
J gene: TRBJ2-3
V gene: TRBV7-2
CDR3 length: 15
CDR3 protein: CASSLDPGKSYTQYF
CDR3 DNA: TGTGCCAGCAGCTTAGATCCCGGGAAGTCTTATACGCAGTATTTT

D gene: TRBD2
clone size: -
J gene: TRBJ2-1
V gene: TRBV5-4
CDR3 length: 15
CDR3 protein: CASSLREASYNEQFF
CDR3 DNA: TGTGCCAGCAGCTTGCGGGAGGCCTCCTACAATGAGCAGTTCTTC

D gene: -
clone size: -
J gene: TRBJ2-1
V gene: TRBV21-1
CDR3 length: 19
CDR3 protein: CASSTWTSGRISSYNEQFF
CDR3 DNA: TGTGCCAGCAGCACCTGGACTAGCGGGAGGATCAGCTCCTACAATGAGCAGTTCTTC

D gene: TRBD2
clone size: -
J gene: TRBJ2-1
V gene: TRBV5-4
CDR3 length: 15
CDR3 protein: CASSFSGNSYNEQFF
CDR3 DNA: TGTGCCAGCAGCTTTAGCGGGAACTCCTACAATGAGCAGTTCTTC

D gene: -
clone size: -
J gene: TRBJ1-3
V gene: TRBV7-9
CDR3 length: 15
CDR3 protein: CASSLSPSLGNTIYF
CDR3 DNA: TGTGCCAGCAGCTTAAGCCCGTCCCTTGGAAACACCATATATTTT

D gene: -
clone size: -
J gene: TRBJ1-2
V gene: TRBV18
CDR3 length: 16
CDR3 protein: CASSPSALQVTYGYTF
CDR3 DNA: TGTGCCAGCTCACCATCGGCTCTACAGGTTACCTATGGCTACACCTTC

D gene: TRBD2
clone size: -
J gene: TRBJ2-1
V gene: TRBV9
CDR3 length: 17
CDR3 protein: CASSVGLAVSSYNEQFF
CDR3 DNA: TGTGCCAGCAGCGTAGGGCTAGCGGTCAGCTCCTACAATGAGCAGTTCTTC

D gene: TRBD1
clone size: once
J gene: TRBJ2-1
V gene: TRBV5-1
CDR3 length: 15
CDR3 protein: CASSPTGFFTNEQFF
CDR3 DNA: TGCGCCAGCAGCCCGACAGGGTTCTTTACGAATGAGCAGTTCTTC

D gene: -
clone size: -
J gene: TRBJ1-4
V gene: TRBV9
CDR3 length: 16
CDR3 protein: CASSAGEGHPGEKLFF
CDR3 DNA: TGTGCCAGCAGCGCTGGCGAGGGACACCCGGGGGAAAAACTGTTTTTT

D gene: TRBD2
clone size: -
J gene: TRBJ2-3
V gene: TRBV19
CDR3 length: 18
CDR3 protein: CASSRRGLAGGGTDTQYF
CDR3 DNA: TGTGCCAGTAGTAGAAGGGGACTAGCGGGAGGTGGCACAGATACGCAGTATTTT

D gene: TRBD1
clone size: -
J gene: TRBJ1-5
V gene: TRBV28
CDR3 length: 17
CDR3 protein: CASSGDSNGINTQPQHF
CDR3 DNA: TGTGCCAGCAGTGGGGACAGCAATGGAATTAATACTCAGCCCCAGCATTTT

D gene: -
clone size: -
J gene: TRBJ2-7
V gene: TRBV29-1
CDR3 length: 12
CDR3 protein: CSVVVRVSEQYF
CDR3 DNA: TGCAGCGTTGTGGTCAGGGTATCCGAGCAGTACTTC

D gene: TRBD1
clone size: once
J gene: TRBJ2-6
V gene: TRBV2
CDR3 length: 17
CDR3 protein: CASSVGTGGGGANVLTF
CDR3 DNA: TGTGCCAGCAGTGTAGGGACAGGGGGTGGTGGGGCCAACGTCCTGACTTTC

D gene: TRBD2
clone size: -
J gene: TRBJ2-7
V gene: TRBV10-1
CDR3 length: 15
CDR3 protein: CASSESIAGGYEQYF
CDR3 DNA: TGCGCCAGCAGTGAGTCGATCGCGGGGGGCTACGAGCAGTACTTC

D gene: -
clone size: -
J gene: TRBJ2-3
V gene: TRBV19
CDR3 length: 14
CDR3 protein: CASTPIWGTDTQYF
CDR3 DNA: TGTGCCAGTACTCCTATCTGGGGGACAGATACGCAGTATTTT

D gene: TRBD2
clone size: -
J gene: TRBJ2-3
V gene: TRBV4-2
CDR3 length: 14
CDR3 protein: CASSQELAGVTINF
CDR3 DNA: TGTGCCAGCAGCCAAGAGCTAGCGGGAGTGACTATAAATTTT